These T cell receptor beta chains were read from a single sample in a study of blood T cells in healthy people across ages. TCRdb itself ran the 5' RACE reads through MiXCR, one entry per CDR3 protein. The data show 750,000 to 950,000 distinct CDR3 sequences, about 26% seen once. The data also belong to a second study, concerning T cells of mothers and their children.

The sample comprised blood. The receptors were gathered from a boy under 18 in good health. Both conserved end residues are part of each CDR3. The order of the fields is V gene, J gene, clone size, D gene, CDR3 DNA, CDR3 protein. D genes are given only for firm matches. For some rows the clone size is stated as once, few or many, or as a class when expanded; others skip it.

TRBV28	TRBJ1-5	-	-	TGTGCCAGCAGTTTGGCGGCCTCAGGGGATCAGCCCCAGCATTTT	CASSLAASGDQPQHF
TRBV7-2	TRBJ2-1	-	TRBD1	TGTGCCAGCAGAACCGGGACAGGGGTGAATGAGCAGTTCTTC	CASRTGTGVNEQFF
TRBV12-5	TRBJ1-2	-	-	TGTGCTAGTGGTCCTACCCGCCATCTTAAACATGACTACACCTTC	CASGPTRHLKHDYTF
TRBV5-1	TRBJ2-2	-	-	TGCGCCAGCAGCTTGGCCGCAGGAACCGGGGAGCTGTTTTTT	CASSLAAGTGELFF
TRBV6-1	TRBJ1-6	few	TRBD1	TGTGCCAGCAGTGGCAACAGGGGATCTAATTCACCCCTCCACTTT	CASSGNRGSNSPLHF
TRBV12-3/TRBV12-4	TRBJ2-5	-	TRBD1	TGTGCCAGCAGTCATAATACCGGGACAGGACAAGAGACCCAGTACTTC	CASSHNTGTGQETQYF
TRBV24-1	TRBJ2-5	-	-	TGTGCCACCAGTGATCTGGAAGAGGGATACGAGACCCAGTACTTC	CATSDLEEGYETQYF
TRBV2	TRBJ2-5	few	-	TGTGCCAGCGGGGTCCAGGGAGGCCAGTACTTC	CASGVQGGQYF
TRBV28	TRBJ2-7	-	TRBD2	TGTGCCAGCAGTTTATTCTCTAGCGGGGTCTACGAGCAGTACTTC	CASSLFSSGVYEQYF
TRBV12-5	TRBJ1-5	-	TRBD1	TGTGCTAGTGGTTTGGGCCAGGGGGATCAGCCCCAGCATTTT	CASGLGQGDQPQHF
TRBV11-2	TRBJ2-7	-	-	TGTGCCAGCAGCTTAGTTCGGGAGACTAGTGCTTCGTACGAGCAGTACTTC	CASSLVRETSASYEQYF
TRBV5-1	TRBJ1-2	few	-	TGCGCCAGCAGCTTGCCCTCTTACTATGGCTACACCTTC	CASSLPSYYGYTF
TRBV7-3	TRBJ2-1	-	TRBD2	TGTGCCAGCAGCAACTCGGGGACTAGGGCACTCCATGAGCAGTTCTTC	CASSNSGTRALHEQFF
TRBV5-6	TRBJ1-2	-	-	TGTGCCAGCAGCTTGGTCCGGGTGGCGGCAACTAACTATGGCTACACCTTC	CASSLVRVAATNYGYTF
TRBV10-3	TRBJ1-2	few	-	TGTGCCATCAGTGAAAAACATCTAGTCTATGGCTACACCTTC	CAISEKHLVYGYTF
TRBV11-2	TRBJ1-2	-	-	TGTGCCAGCAGCTTCGGCGGAGGTGACTATGGCTACACCTTC	CASSFGGGDYGYTF
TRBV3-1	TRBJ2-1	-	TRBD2	TGTGCCAGCAGCCACGTGATCACTAGCGGGAGGGCCGGGGATGAGCAGTTCTTC	CASSHVITSGRAGDEQFF
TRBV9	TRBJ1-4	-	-	TGTGCCAGCAGCGTAGGTTGGGCGGGGACTAATGAAAAACTGTTTTTT	CASSVGWAGTNEKLFF
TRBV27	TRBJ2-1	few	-	TGTGCCAGCAGTTCCCTAGCAGGGAACAATGAGCAGTTCTTC	CASSSLAGNNEQFF
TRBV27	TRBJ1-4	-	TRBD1	TGTGCCAGCAGTTTCCGGACAGGACTTAGGACAACTAATGAAAAACTGTTTTTT	CASSFRTGLRTTNEKLFF
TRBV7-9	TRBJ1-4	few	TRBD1	TGTGCCAGCAGCAGAGCCACAGGGGAGGGAGTTGAAAAACTGTTTTTT	CASSRATGEGVEKLFF
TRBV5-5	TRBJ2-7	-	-	TGTGCCAGCAGCCTAGGGGTCGGCGCACTGGGCGAGCAGTACTTC	CASSLGVGALGEQYF
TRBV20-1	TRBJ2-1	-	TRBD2	TGCAGTGCTAGAAAAAGCGGGGGGGTTAATGAGCAGTTCTTC	CSARKSGGVNEQFF
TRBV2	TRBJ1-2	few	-	TGTGCCAGCAGGGCTGGGAGTAGCTATGGCTACACCTTC	CASRAGSSYGYTF
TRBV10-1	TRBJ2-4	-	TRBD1	TGCGCCAGCTTAATGACAGGGGTCAGAAAAAACATTCAGTACTTC	CASLMTGVRKNIQYF
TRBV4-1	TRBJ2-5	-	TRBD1	TGCGCCAGCAGCCAGCGACAGGGTGGTGAGCAGTACTTC	CASSQRQGGEQYF
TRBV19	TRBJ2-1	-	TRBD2	TGTGCCAGTAGTGCCCTCGGACTAGCGGGGGTATTTAACAATGAGCAGTTCTTC	CASSALGLAGVFNNEQFF
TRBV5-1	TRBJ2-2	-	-	TGCGCCAGCAGCTCGGGACCAGAAGCGAACACCGGGGAGCTGTTTTTT	CASSSGPEANTGELFF
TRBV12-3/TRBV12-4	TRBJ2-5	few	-	TGTGCCAGCAGTTTGCGGGTAGAGACCCAGTACTTC	CASSLRVETQYF
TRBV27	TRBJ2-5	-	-	TGTGCCAGCAGTCCGCCACCGGGACTCCCGACGGAGACCCAGTACTTC	CASSPPPGLPTETQYF
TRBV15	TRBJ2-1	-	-	TGTGCCACCAGCAGTTCGCGGGGCTTATCCTACAATGAGCAGTTCTTC	CATSSSRGLSYNEQFF
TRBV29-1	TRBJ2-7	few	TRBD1	TGCAGCGTTGGTGGGGTGCGGACAGGCTCCTACGAGCAGTACTTC	CSVGGVRTGSYEQYF
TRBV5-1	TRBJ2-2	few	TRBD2	TGCGCCAGCAGCTCGGGACTAGCGGGCTTGACCGGGGAGCTGTTTTTT	CASSSGLAGLTGELFF
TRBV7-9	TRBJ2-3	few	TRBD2	TGTGCCAGCAGCTCAGGACTAGCAGTAGATACGCAGTATTTT	CASSSGLAVDTQYF
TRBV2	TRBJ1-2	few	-	TGTGCCAGCAGTGCACCTGGCTACACCTTC	CASSAPGYTF
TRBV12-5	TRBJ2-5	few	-	TGTGCTAGTGGCCGAAGAAGAGGTTCACAAGAGACCCAGTACTTC	CASGRRRGSQETQYF
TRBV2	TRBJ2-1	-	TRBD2	TGTGCCAGCAGTGATCAGCGGGGCTACAATGAGCAGTTCTTC	CASSDQRGYNEQFF
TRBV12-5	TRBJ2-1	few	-	TGTGCTAGTGGTTGGGGTCGGGGGTACGGCAATGAGCAGTTCTTC	CASGWGRGYGNEQFF
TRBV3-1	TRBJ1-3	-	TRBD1	TGTGCCAGCAGCCATCGGGACAGCCCTGGAAACACCATATATTTT	CASSHRDSPGNTIYF
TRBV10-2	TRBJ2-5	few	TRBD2	TGCGCCAGCAGTGATCCTGCGGGGGGGCAGTCAGAGACCCAGCACTTC	CASSDPAGGQSETQHF
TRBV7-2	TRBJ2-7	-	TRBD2	TGTGCCAGCAGCCGAACTAGCGGGGGGTTCGACGAGCAGTACTTC	CASSRTSGGFDEQYF
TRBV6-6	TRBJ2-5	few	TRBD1	TGTGCCAGCAGCCCCCTTGACAGGGGGCCGGAGACCCAGTACTTC	CASSPLDRGPETQYF
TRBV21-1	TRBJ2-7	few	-	TGTGTTCAGGGGAAGGTATACGAGCAGTACTTC	CVQGKVYEQYF
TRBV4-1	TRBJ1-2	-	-	TGCGCCAGCAGCCAAACAGGAGGCCCGGGCTACACCTTC	CASSQTGGPGYTF
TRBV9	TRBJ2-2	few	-	TGTGCCAGCAGCGTTACCTCGACGGCACCCGGGGAGCTGTTTTTT	CASSVTSTAPGELFF
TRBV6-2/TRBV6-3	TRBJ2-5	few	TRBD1	TGTGCCAGCAGTGGACAGGGGAGGATTGAGACCCAGTACTTC	CASSGQGRIETQYF
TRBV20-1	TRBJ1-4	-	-	TGCAGTGCTAGATCGGGACCCTCGAGGAATGAAAAACTGTTTTTT	CSARSGPSRNEKLFF
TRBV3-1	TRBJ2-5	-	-	TGTGCCAGCAGCCAGGGGGGTTCAGAGACCCAGTACTTC	CASSQGGSETQYF
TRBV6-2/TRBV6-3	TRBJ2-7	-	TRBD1	TGTGCCAGCAGTTACGGGTTGGCAGGGGGCAGTTGCGAGCAGTACTTC	CASSYGLAGGSCEQYF